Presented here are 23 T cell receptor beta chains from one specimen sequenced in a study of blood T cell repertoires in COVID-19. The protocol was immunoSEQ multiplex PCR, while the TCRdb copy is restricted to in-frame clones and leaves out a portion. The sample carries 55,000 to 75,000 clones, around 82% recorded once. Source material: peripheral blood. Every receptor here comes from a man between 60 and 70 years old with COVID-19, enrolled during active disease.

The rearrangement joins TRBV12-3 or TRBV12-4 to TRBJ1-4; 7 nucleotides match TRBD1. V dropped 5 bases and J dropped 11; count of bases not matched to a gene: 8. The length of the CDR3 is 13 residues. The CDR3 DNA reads TGTGCCAGCAGTCCGCAGGGGGTATGGAAACTGTTTTTT. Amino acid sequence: CASSPQGVWKLFF.

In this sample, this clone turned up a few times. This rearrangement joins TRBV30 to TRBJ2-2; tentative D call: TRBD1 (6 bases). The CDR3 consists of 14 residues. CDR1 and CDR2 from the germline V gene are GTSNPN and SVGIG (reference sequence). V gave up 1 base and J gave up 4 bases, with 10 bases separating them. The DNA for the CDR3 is TGTGCCTGGAGTGCAGGGGTAGCCACCGGGGAGCTGTTTTTT. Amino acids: CAWSAGVATGELFF.

CDR3 sequence (DNA): TGTGCCAGCAGGCCGCCAGGACAAGATAGCAATCAGCCCCAGCATTTT. It translates to CASRPPGQDSNQPQHF. The chain joins TRBV7-3 to TRBJ1-5; D might be TRBD1 (5 bases). The CDR3 contains 16 residues. In germline, CDR1 is SGHTA, CDR2 FQGTGA. Trimming took 6 bases from V and 0 from J, leaving 15 bases between them.

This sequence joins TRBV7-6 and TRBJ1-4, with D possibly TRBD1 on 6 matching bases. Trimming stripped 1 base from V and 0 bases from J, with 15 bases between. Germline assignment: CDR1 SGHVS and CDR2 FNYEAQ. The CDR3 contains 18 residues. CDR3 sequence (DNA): TGTGCCAGCAGCTTAGAAGGGGGTACCGGAGCAACTAATGAAAAACTGTTTTTT. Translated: CASSLEGGTGATNEKLFF.

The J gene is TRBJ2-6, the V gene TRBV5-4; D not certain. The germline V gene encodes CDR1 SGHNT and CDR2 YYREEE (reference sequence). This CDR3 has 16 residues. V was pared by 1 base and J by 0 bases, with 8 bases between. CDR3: CASSLPFYSGANVLTF. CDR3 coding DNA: TGTGCCAGCAGCTTGCCCTTTTACTCTGGGGCCAACGTCCTGACTTTC. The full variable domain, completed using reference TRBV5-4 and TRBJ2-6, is ETGVTQSPTHLIKTRGQQVTLRCSSQSGHNTVSWYQQALGQGPQFIFQYYREEENGRGNFPPRFSGLQFPNYSSELNVNALELDDSALYLCASSLPFYSGANVLTFGAGSRLTVL.

The CDR3 region has the DNA TGTGCCAGCAGCCAAGGAGCGGGGCAAGCCTACAATGAGCAGTTCTTC. It specifies CASSQGAGQAYNEQFF. J is TRBJ2-1 and V is TRBV4-2; 7 positions agree with TRBD2. The CDR3 has 16 residues. Trimming at V came to 1 base and at J to 2 bases, leaving 5 bases not matched to a gene. Germline values: CDR1 LGHNA, CDR2 YNFKEQ.

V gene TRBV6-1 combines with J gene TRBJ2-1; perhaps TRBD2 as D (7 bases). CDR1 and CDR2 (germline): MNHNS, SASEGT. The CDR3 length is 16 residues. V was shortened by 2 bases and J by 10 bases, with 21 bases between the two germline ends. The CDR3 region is CASSEIGGAAFYEQFF. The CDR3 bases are TGTGCCAGCAGTGAAATTGGGGGGGCCGCGTTCTACGAGCAGTTCTTC.

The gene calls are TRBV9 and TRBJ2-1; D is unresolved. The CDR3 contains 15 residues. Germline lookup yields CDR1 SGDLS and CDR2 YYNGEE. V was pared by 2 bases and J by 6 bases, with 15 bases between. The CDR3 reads CASSVEPDASNEQFF. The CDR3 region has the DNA TGTGCCAGCAGCGTTGAACCCGACGCTAGCAATGAGCAGTTCTTC.

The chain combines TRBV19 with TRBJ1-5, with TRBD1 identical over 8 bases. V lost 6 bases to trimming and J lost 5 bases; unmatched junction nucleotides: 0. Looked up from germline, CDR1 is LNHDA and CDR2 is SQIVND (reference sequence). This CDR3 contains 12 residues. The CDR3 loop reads CASRTGDQPQHF. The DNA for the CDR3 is TGTGCCAGTAGGACAGGGGATCAGCCCCAGCATTTT.

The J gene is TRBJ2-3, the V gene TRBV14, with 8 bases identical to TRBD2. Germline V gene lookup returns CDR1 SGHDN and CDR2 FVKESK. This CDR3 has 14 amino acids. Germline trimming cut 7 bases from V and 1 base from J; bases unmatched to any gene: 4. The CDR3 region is CASKAGERTDTQYF. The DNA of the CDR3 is TGTGCCAGCAAAGCGGGAGAACGCACAGATACGCAGTATTTT. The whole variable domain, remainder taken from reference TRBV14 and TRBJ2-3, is EAGVTQFPSHSVIEKGQTVTLRCDPISGHDNLYWYRRVMGKEIKFLLHFVKESKQDESGMPNNRFLAERTGGTYSTLKVQPAELEDSGVYFCASKAGERTDTQYFGPGTRLTVL.

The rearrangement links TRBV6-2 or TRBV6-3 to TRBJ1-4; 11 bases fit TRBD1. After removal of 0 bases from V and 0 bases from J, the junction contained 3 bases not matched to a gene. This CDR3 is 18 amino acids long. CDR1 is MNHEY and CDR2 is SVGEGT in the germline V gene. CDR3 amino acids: CASSYSGQGVATNEKLFF. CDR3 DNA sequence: TGTGCCAGCAGTTACTCGGGACAGGGGGTCGCAACTAATGAAAAACTGTTTTTT.

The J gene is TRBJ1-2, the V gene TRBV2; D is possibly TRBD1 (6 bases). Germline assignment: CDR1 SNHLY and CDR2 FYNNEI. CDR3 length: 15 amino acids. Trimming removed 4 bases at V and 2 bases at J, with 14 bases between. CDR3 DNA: TGTGCCAGCAGTGGGACGACAGGAGTAAACTATGGCTACACCTTC. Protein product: CASSGTTGVNYGYTF.

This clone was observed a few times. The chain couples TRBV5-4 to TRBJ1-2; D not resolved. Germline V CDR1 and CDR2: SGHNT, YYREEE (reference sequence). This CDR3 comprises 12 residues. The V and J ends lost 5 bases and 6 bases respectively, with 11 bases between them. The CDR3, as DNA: TGTGCCAGCAGTTTCGGGAGGGATGGCTACACCTTC. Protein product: CASSFGRDGYTF.

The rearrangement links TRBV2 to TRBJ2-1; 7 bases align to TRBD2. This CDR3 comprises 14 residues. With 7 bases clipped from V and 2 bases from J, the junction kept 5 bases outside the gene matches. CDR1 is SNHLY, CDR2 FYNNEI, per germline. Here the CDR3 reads CASMGGSTYNEQFF. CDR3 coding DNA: TGTGCCAGCATGGGAGGGAGTACCTACAATGAGCAGTTCTTC.

CDR3 nucleotide sequence: TGCAGCGTTGAGGAGGATAATGAAAAACTGTTTTTT. Amino acid sequence: CSVEEDNEKLFF. The chain uses TRBV29-1 and TRBJ1-4; D ambiguous. V gave up 3 bases and J gave up 4 bases, with 6 bases separating them. CDR1 is SQVTM and CDR2 is ANQGSEA in the germline V gene. CDR3 length: 12 residues.

CDR3 sequence reads: CASSPPGSVEKLFF. CDR3 DNA: TGTGCCAGCAGCCCCCCAGGGTCCGTCGAAAAACTGTTTTTT. V usage is TRBV6-5 and J usage is TRBJ1-4, with D maybe TRBD1 (5 bases). Germline loops: CDR1 MNHEY, CDR2 SVGAGI. The CDR3 runs 14 residues. V was pared by 6 bases and J by 8 bases, with 16 bases between.

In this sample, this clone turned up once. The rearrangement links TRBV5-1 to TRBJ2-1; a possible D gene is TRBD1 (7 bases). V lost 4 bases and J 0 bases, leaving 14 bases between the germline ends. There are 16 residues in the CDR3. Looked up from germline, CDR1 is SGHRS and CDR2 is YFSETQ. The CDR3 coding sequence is TGCGCCAGCAGCGCGGGACAGACGAGCTCCTACAATGAGCAGTTCTTC. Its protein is CASSAGQTSSYNEQFF.

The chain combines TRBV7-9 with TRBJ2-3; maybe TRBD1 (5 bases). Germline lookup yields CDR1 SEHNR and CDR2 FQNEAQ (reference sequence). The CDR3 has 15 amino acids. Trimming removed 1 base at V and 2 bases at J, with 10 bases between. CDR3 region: CASSLDTGFTDTQYF. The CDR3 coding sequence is TGTGCCAGCAGCTTAGACACAGGTTTCACAGATACGCAGTATTTT.

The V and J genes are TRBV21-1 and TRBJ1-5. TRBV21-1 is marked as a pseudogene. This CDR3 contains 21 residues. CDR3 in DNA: TGTGCCAGCAGCAAGAGCCCCGTGCTAGGGGACTCCTTTGTTAGCAATCAGCCCCAGCATTTT. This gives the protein CASSKSPVLGDSFVSNQPQHF.

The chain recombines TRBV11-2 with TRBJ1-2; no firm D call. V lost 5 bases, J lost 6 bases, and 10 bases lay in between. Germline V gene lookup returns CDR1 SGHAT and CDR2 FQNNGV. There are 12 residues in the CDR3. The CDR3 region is CASSPLPHGYTF. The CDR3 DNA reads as TGTGCCAGCAGCCCCCTCCCCCATGGCTACACCTTC. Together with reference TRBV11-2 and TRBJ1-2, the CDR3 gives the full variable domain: EAGVAQSPRYKIIEKRQSVAFWCNPISGHATLYWYQQILGQGPKLLIQFQNNGVVDDSQLPKDRFSAERLKGVDSTLKIQPAKLEDSAVYLCASSPLPHGYTFGSGTRLTVV.

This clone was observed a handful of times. In DNA form, the CDR3 reads TGCGCCAGCAGCTTGGGACAAATCGATTCACCCCTCCACTTT. It yields the protein CASSLGQIDSPLHF. This chain joins TRBV5-1 and TRBJ1-6; D not resolved. Germline CDR1 SGHRS, CDR2 YFSETQ. V lost 0 bases and J lost 8, with 9 bases in between. The length of the CDR3 is 14 residues. Using reference TRBV5-1 and TRBJ1-6 for the parts outside the CDR3, the full variable domain is KAGVTQTPRYLIKTRGQQVTLSCSPISGHRSVSWYQQTPGQGLQFLFEYFSETQRNKGNFPGRFSGRQFSNSRSEMNVSTLELGDSALYLCASSLGQIDSPLHFGNGTRLTVT.

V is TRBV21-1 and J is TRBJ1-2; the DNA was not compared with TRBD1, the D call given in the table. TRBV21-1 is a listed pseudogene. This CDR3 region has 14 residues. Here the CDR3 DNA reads TGTGCCAGCAGCAAAGCGCAGGGGACCTATGGCTACACCTTC. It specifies CASSKAQGTYGYTF.

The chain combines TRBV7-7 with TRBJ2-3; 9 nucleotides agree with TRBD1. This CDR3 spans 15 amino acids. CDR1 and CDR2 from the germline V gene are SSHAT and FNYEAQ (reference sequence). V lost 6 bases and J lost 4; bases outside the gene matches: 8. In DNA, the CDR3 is TGTGCCAGCAGTTTAACAGGGGGCGCGGCAGATACGCAGTATTTT. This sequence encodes CASSLTGGAADTQYF.